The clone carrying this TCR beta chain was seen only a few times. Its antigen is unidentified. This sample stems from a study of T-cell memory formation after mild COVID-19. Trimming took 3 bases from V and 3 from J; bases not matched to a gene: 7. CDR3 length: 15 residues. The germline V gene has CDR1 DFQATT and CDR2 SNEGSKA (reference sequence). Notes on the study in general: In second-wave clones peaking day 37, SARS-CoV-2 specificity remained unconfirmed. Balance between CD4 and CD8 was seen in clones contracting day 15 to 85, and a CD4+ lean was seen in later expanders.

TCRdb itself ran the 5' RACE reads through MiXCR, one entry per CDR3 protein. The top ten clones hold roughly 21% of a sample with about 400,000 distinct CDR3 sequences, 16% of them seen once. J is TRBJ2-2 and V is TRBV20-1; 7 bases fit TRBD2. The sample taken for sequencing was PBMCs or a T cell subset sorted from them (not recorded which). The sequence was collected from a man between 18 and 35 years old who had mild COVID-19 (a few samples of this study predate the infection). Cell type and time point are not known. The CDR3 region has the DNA TGCAGTGCTAGGAGAGCGGGGTACGACACCGGGGAGCTGTTTTTT. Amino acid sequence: CSARRAGYDTGELFF.